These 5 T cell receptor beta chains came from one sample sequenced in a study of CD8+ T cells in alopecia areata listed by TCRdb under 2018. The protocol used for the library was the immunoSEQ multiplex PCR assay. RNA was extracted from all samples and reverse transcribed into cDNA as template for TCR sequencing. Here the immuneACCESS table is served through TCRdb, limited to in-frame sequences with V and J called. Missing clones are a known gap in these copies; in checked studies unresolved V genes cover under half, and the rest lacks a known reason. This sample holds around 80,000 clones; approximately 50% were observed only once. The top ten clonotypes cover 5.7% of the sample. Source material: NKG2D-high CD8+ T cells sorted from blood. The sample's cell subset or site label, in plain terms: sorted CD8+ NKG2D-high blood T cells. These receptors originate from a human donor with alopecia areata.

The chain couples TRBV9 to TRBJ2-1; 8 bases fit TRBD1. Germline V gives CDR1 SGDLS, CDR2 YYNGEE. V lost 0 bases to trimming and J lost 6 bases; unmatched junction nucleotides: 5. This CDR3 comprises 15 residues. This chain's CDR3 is CASSVGRTGSNEQFF. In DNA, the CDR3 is TGTGCCAGCAGCGTAGGAAGGACAGGGAGCAATGAGCAGTTCTTC.

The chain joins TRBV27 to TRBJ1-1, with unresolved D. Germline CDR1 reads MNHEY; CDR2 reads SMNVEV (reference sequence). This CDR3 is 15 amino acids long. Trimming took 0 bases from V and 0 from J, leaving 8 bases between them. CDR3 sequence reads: CASSLSLGLNTEAFF. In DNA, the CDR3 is TGTGCCAGCAGTTTATCGTTAGGACTGAACACTGAAGCTTTCTTT.

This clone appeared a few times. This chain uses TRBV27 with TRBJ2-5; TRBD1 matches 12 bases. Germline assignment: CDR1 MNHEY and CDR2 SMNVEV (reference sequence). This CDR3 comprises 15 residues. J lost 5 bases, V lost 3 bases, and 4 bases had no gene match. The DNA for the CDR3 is TGTGCCAGCAGTTTCGGGACAGGGGGCTCGGAGACCCAGTACTTC. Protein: CASSFGTGGSETQYF.

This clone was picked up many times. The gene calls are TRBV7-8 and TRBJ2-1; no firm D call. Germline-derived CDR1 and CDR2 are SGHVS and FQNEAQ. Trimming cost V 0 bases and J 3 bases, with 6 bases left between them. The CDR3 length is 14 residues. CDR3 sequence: CASSLAPDYNEQFF. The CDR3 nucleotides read TGTGCCAGCAGCTTAGCGCCCGACTACAATGAGCAGTTCTTC.

The CDR3 sequence: CASSSAYEQYF. Written as DNA, the CDR3 is TGTGCCAGCAGTTCCGCCTACGAGCAGTACTTC. The rearrangement uses TRBV27 and TRBJ2-7, with no clear D. Germline assignment: CDR1 MNHEY and CDR2 SMNVEV (reference sequence). The CDR3 runs to 11 residues. The V gene lost 4 bases and the J gene lost 2 bases, with 3 bases spanning the gap.